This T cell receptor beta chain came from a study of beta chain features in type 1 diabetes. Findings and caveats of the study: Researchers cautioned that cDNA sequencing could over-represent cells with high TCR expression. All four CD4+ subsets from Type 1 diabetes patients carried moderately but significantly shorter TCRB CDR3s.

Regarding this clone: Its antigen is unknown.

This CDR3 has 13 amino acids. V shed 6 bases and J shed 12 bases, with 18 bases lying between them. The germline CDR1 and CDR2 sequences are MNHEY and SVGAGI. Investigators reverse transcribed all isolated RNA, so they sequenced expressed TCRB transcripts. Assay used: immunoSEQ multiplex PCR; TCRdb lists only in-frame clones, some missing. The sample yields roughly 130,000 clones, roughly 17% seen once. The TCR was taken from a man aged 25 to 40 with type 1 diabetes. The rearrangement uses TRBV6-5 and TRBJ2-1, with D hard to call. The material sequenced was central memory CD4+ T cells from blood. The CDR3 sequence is CASRSPPSPGQFF. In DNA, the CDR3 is TGTGCCAGCAGGAGCCCCCCGTCCCCGGGGCAGTTCTTC.